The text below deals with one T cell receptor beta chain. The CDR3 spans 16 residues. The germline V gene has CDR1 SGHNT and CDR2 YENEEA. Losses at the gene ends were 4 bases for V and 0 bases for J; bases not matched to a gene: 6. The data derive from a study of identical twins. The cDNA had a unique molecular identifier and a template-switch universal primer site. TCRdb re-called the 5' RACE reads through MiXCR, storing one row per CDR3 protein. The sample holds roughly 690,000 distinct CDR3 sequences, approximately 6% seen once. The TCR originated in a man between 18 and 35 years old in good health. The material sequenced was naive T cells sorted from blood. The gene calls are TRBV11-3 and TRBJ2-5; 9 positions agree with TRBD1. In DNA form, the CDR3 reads TGTGCCAGCAGCTCTAGACAGGGGGTGTACCAAGAGACCCAGTACTTC. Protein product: CASSSRQGVYQETQYF.